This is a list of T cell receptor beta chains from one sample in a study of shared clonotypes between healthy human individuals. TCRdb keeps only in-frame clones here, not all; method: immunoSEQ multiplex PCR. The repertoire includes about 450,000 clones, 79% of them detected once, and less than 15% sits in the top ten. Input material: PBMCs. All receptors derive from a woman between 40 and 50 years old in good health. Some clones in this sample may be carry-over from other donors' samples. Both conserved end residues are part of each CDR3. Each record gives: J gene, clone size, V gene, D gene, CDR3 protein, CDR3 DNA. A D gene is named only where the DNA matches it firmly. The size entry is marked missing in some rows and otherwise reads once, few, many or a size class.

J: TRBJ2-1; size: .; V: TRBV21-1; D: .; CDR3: CASSKARRGSPPNNEQFF; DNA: TGTGCCAGCAGCAAAGCCCGCCGCGGTAGCCCTCCCAACAATGAGCAGTTCTTC
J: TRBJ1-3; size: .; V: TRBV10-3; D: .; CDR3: CAISESRSLSGNTIYF; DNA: TGTGCCATCAGTGAGTCACGGAGCCTCTCTGGAAACACCATATATTTT
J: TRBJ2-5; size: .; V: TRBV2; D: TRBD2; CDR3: CASSDEREGTQYF; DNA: TGTGCCAGCAGTGATGAGCGGGAGGGGACCCAGTACTTC
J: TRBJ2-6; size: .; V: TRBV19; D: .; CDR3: CASFHPSGANVLTF; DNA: TGTGCCAGTTTTCACCCTTCTGGGGCCAACGTCCTGACTTTC
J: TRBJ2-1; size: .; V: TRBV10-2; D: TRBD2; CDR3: CASSGGPTSGRALGHNEQFF; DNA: TGCGCCAGCAGTGGGGGACCTACTAGCGGGAGGGCCCTAGGACACAATGAGCAGTTCTTC
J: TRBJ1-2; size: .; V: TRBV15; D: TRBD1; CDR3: CATSTPGQGVGYTF; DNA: TGTGCCACCAGCACCCCGGGACAGGGCGTCGGCTACACCTTC
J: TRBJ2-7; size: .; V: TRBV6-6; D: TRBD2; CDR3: CASSGGYRATNYEQYF; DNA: TGTGCCAGCTCGGGGGGTTATCGAGCGACCAACTACGAGCAGTACTTC
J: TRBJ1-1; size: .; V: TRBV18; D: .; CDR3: CASSPRSQGLGTEAFF; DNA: TGTGCCAGCTCACCACGGAGTCAGGGGTTGGGGACTGAAGCTTTCTTT
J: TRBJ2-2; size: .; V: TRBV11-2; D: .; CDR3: CASSSTRNTGELFF; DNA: TGTGCCAGCAGCTCGACCAGAAACACCGGGGAGCTGTTTTTT
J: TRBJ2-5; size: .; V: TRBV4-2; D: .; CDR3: CASSQDLRQETQYF; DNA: TGTGCCAGCAGCCAAGATCTTAGGCAAGAGACCCAGTACTTC
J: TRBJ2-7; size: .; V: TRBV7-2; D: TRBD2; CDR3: CASSTLDWVAGLGEQYF; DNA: TGTGCCAGCAGCACCCTTGACTGGGTAGCGGGATTGGGCGAGCAGTACTTC
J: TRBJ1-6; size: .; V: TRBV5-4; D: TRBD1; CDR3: CASSLVAGGDSPLHF; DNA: TGTGCCAGCAGCTTGGTTGCAGGGGGCGATTCACCCCTCCACTTT
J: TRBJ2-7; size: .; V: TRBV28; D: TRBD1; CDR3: CASGQGAFHPYEQYF; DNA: TGTGCCAGCGGACAGGGGGCTTTCCACCCCTACGAGCAGTACTTC
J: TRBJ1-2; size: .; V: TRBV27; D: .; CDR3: CASRSGARNYGYTF; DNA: TGTGCCAGCAGGAGTGGAGCGCGGAACTATGGCTACACCTTC
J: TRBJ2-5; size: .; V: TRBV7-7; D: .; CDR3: CASSLSGSETQYF; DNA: TGTGCCAGCAGCTTAAGCGGGTCCGAGACCCAGTACTTC
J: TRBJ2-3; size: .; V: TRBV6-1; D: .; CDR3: CASSEAQRYTDTQYF; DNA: TGTGCCAGCAGTGAAGCGCAGCGGTACACAGATACGCAGTATTTT
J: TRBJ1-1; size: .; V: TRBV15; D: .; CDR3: CATSRAGTLNTEAFF; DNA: TGTGCCACCAGCAGAGCAGGGACCCTAAACACTGAAGCTTTCTTT
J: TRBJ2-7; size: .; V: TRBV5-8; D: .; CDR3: CASSLGLLEGQYF; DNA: TGTGCCAGCAGCTTGGGACTATTAGAAGGGCAGTACTTC
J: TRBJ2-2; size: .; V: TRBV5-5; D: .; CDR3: CASSFTPTTTTNTGELFF; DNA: TGTGCCAGCAGCTTTACACCTACTACCACTACGAACACCGGGGAGCTGTTTTTT
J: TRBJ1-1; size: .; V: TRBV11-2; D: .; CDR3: CASSPGRGRFTEAFF; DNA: TGTGCCAGCAGCCCCGGCAGGGGAAGGTTCACTGAAGCTTTCTTT
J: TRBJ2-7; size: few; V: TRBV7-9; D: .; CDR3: CASSLDGVEQYF; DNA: TGTGCCAGCAGCTTAGACGGAGTCGAGCAGTACTTC
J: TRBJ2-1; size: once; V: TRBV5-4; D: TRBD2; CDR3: CASRASGTSRDEQFF; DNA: TGTGCCAGCAGGGCCTCGGGGACTAGTCGGGATGAGCAGTTCTTC
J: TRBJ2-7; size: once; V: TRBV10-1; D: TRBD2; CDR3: CASSAGGPYEQYF; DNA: TGCGCCAGCAGTGCGGGAGGGCCATACGAGCAGTACTTC